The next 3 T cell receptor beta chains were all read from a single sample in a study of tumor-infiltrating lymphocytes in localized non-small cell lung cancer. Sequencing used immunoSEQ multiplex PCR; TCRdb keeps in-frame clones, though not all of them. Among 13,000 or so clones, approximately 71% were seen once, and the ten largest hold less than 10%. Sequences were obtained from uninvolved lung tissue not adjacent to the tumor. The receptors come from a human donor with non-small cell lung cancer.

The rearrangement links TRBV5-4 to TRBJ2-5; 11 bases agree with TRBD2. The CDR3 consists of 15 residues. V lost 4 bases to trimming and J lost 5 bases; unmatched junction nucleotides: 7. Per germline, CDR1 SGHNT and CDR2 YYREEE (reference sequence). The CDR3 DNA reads TGTGCCAGCAGCCCGGTAGCGGGAGGGCGGGAGACCCAGTACTTC. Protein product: CASSPVAGGRETQYF.

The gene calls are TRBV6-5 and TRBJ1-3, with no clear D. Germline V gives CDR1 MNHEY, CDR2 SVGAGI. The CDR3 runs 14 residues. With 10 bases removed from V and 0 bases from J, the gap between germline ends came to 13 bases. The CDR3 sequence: CANLTALSGNTIYF. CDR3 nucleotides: TGTGCCAACCTTACAGCGCTCTCTGGAAACACCATATATTTT.

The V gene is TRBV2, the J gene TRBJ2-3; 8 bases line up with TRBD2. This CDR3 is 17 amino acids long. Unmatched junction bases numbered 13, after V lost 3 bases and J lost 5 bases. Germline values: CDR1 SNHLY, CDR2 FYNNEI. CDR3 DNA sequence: TGTGCCAGCAGTGAGCGGTATAGCGGGACGGGAGGAGATACGCAGTATTTT. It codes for CASSERYSGTGGDTQYF.